The 27 T cell receptor beta chains reported below all come from one sample, sequenced in a study of beta chain features in type 1 diabetes. Study findings and constraints: Among all four CD4+ subsets, Type 1 diabetes patients had TCRB CDR3s that were moderately but significantly shorter.

No antigens are known for them. Reverse transcribing all isolated RNA meant expressed TCRB transcripts were sequenced. Method: immunoSEQ multiplex PCR; TCRdb's copy keeps in-frame clones and lacks some. The table includes 25,000 to 35,000 clones, 65% detected once. Sequenced sample: Tregs from blood. The receptors come from a woman aged 25 to 45 with type 1 diabetes.

This sequence joins TRBV6-1 and TRBJ2-7; the D gene is possibly TRBD2 (6 bases). V lost 11 bases and J lost 2, with 16 bases in between. Looked up from germline, CDR1 is MNHNS and CDR2 is SASEGT. This CDR3 has 13 residues. The CDR3 is CALDTGSTYEQYF. The DNA for the CDR3 is TGTGCCCTCGACACCGGGAGTACCTACGAGCAGTACTTC.

This clone was picked up a small number of times. This sequence joins TRBV29-1 and TRBJ1-1, with 7 nucleotides matching TRBD1. CDR1 is SQVTM, CDR2 ANQGSEA, per germline. Trimming took 6 bases from V and 6 from J; bases not matched to a gene: 7. The CDR3 consists of 12 residues. The CDR3 DNA is TGCAGCGTGCGACAGGGTAAGGCTGAAGCTTTCTTT. This sequence encodes CSVRQGKAEAFF.

J is TRBJ1-3 and V is TRBV2; D is ambiguous. CDR3 size: 15 residues. Trimming took 6 bases from V and 3 from J, leaving 15 bases between them. Germline assignment: CDR1 SNHLY and CDR2 FYNNEI. CDR3 nucleotide sequence: TGTGCCAGCAGCGCGGCTCGTACGCTTGGAAACACCATATATTTT. Amino acid sequence: CASSAARTLGNTIYF.

Comment on this clone: This CDR3 is also generated by other DNA sequences in the sample. The CDR3 nucleotides read TGTGCCTGGAGCTCAAGACTGGGTAGCTTGAGGATTCGTAATGAAAAACTGTTTTTT. This sequence encodes CAWSSRLGSLRIRNEKLFF. J is TRBJ1-4 and V is TRBV30; D gene ambiguous. Germline-derived CDR1 and CDR2 are GTSNPN and SVGIG (reference sequence). This CDR3 region has 19 residues. V was shortened by 3 bases and J by 4 bases, with 27 bases between the two germline ends. Together with reference TRBV30 and TRBJ1-4, the CDR3 gives the full variable domain: SQTIHQWPATLVQPVGSPLSLECTVEGTSNPNLYWYRQAAGRGLQLLFYSVGIGQISSEVPQNLSASRPQDRQFILSSKKLLLSDSGFYLCAWSSRLGSLRIRNEKLFFGSGTQLSVL.

The chain recombines TRBV5-4 with TRBJ2-7, with TRBD2 as a possible D gene (6 bases). There are 15 residues in the CDR3. CDR1 and CDR2 (germline): SGHNT, YYREEE (reference sequence). V lost 0 bases to trimming and J lost 0 bases, with 10 bases between them. The CDR3: CASSLGGGDSYEQYF. In DNA form, the CDR3 reads TGTGCCAGCAGCTTGGGGGGCGGGGACTCCTACGAGCAGTACTTC.

This sequence joins TRBV28 and TRBJ2-1, with 10 positions matching TRBD1. V shed 7 bases and J 6 bases; nucleotides not matched to a gene: 12. CDR3 size: 16 residues. Germline CDR1 reads MDHEN; CDR2 reads SYDVKM. The CDR3 nucleotides read TGTGCCAGCACCGTCCCCCCGGGACAGGGGTCCAATGAGCAGTTCTTC. This codes for CASTVPPGQGSNEQFF.

V and J are TRBV7-8 and TRBJ2-1, with 13 nucleotides matching TRBD2. V trimming: 6 bases; J trimming: 7 bases; junction bases outside the gene matches: 6. The CDR3 runs to 15 residues. Germline values: CDR1 SGHVS, CDR2 FQNEAQ. DNA of the CDR3: TGTGCCAGCAGTATCGGGACTAGCGGGGAAAATGAGCAGTTCTTC. It encodes CASSIGTSGENEQFF.

The rearrangement uses TRBV19 and TRBJ2-5, with unresolved D. CDR3 length equals 13 residues. Looked up from germline, CDR1 is LNHDA and CDR2 is SQIVND (reference sequence). V lost 3 bases and J lost 4, with 9 bases in between. The CDR3 sequence is CASSIVLGETQYF. Written as DNA, the CDR3 is TGTGCCAGTAGTATCGTCCTAGGAGAGACCCAGTACTTC.

This chain uses TRBV6-5 with TRBJ1-2, with 7 bases aligning to TRBD1. V shed 2 bases and J 2 bases; nucleotides not matched to a gene: 2. The germline V gene has CDR1 MNHEY and CDR2 SVGAGI. The length of the CDR3 is 14 residues. The CDR3 protein is CASSYQGENYGYTF. The CDR3 DNA reads TGTGCCAGCAGTTACCAGGGGGAGAACTATGGCTACACCTTC.

The chain employs TRBV2 and TRBJ2-5; 10 bases line up with TRBD1. Germline CDR1 and CDR2: SNHLY and FYNNEI. This CDR3 is 15 amino acids long. J was trimmed by 5 bases and V by 6 bases; bases with no gene match: 9. The CDR3 spells CASRVRQGARETQYF. The CDR3 nucleotides read TGTGCCAGCAGGGTTCGACAGGGGGCTCGGGAGACCCAGTACTTC.

This clone was seen a few times. The chain uses TRBV5-1 and TRBJ1-2, with 7 bases fitting TRBD1. The CDR3 runs 13 residues. Per germline, CDR1 SGHRS and CDR2 YFSETQ. Trimming took 2 bases from V and 3 from J; bases not matched to a gene: 1. The CDR3 sequence is CASSLQGHYGYTF. DNA for the CDR3: TGCGCCAGCAGCTTACAGGGGCACTATGGCTACACCTTC.

This clone was seen only a few times. The V gene is TRBV10-3, the J gene TRBJ2-3; D unresolved. Between the trimmed V and J ends, which lost 3 bases and 4 bases, there was a span of 8 bases. The CDR3 is 13 amino acids. CDR1 ENHRY and CDR2 SYGVKD come from the germline V gene. CDR3: CAISDRSADTQYF. The CDR3 coding sequence is TGTGCCATCAGTGACCGGAGCGCAGATACGCAGTATTTT.

This chain uses TRBV21-1 with TRBJ2-4; no DNA check was done on the table's D call, TRBD1. TRBV21-1 is marked as a pseudogene. This CDR3 is built from 18 residues. Here the CDR3 reads CASSKVGRGLGSVNIQYF. CDR3 DNA sequence: TGTGCCAGCAGCAAGGTGGGCAGGGGGCTTGGATCGGTAAACATTCAGTACTTC.

This sequence joins TRBV5-4 and TRBJ1-1, with D hard to call. This CDR3 contains 12 residues. The V gene lost 4 bases and the J gene lost 5 bases, with 9 bases spanning the gap. Germline lookup yields CDR1 SGHNT and CDR2 YYREEE (reference sequence). CDR3 sequence (DNA): TGTGCCAGCAGCCTCTCGGAGACTGAAGCTTTCTTT. It translates to CASSLSETEAFF. The full variable domain, in which reference TRBV5-4 and TRBJ1-1 provide the parts outside the CDR3, is ETGVTQSPTHLIKTRGQQVTLRCSSQSGHNTVSWYQQALGQGPQFIFQYYREEENGRGNFPPRFSGLQFPNYSSELNVNALELDDSALYLCASSLSETEAFFGQGTRLTVV.

This chain uses TRBV13 with TRBJ2-2; D gene unclear. The CDR3 runs to 12 residues. V was pared by 3 bases and J by 6 bases, with 5 bases between. CDR1 is PRHDT and CDR2 is FYEKMQ in the germline V gene (reference sequence). The DNA of the CDR3 is TGTGCCAGCAGCTTTCCCGCCGGGGAGCTGTTTTTT. It translates to CASSFPAGELFF.

This clone turned up a few times. This chain uses TRBV6-6 with TRBJ2-3, with D possibly TRBD2 on 6 matching bases. This CDR3 has 15 amino acids. In germline, CDR1 is MNHNY, CDR2 SVGAGI (reference sequence). Trimming pared 6 bases from V and 1 base from J, leaving 14 bases between. The CDR3: CASSDGGFRTDTQYF. DNA for the CDR3: TGTGCCAGCAGCGACGGAGGGTTCCGCACAGATACGCAGTATTTT.

This clone has a handful of counts. V usage is TRBV28 and J usage is TRBJ1-2; D not certain. Germline V lookup: CDR1 MDHEN, CDR2 SYDVKM. The CDR3 contains 16 residues. Trimming shortened V by 0 bases and J by 3 bases, and 14 bases separated the two germline ends. The CDR3 reads CASSLWDPRRDYGYTF. CDR3 bases: TGTGCCAGCAGTTTATGGGATCCTCGGCGGGACTATGGCTACACCTTC.

V is TRBV29-1 and J is TRBJ2-1, with 13 nucleotides matching TRBD2. V lost 6 bases to trimming and J lost 8 bases; unmatched junction nucleotides: 10. In germline, CDR1 is SQVTM, CDR2 ANQGSEA. The CDR3 sequence is 15 residues long. CDR3 DNA sequence: TGCAGCGTAGTAGGGACTAGCGGGGCAGGAGATGAGCAGTTCTTC. Its translation: CSVVGTSGAGDEQFF.

The V and J genes are TRBV5-4 and TRBJ1-1, with 7 bases aligning to TRBD1. The CDR3 is 16 amino acids. Germline V gene data show CDR1 as SGHNT and CDR2 as YYREEE (reference sequence). The V gene end was trimmed by 4 bases and the J gene end by 1 base; junction bases not matched to a gene: 10. CDR3 nucleotide sequence: TGTGCCAGCAGCCAGGGGGTGGGTGTCAGGAACACTGAAGCTTTCTTT. Protein sequence: CASSQGVGVRNTEAFF.

The rearrangement uses TRBV7-3 and TRBJ2-1, with 12 nucleotides matching TRBD2. This CDR3 comprises 15 residues. Germline values: CDR1 SGHTA, CDR2 FQGTGA. V shed 2 bases, J shed 4 bases, and the junction held 0 bases outside the gene matches. Here the CDR3 DNA reads TGTGCCAGCAGCTTAGGACTAGCGGGATACAATGAGCAGTTCTTC. Amino acid sequence: CASSLGLAGYNEQFF. Full variable domain (missing parts from reference TRBV7-3 and TRBJ2-1): GAGVSQTPSNKVTEKGKYVELRCDPISGHTALYWYRQSLGQGPEFLIYFQGTGAADDSGLPNDRFFAVRPEGSVSTLKIQRTERGDSAVYLCASSLGLAGYNEQFFGPGTRLTVL.

The chain has TRBV7-3 and TRBJ2-3, with 9 bases lining up with TRBD2. Trimming removed 5 bases from V and 3 bases from J; junction bases left unmatched: 6. Looked up from germline, CDR1 is SGHTA and CDR2 is FQGTGA. The CDR3 sequence is 15 residues long. The CDR3 spells CASSRGTSRTDTQYF. CDR3 in DNA: TGTGCCAGCAGCCGCGGGACTAGCAGAACAGATACGCAGTATTTT.

The genes are TRBV6-6 and TRBJ1-5, with 8 bases fitting TRBD1. The V gene's germline CDR1 is MNHNY and CDR2 SVGAGI (reference sequence). Trimming removed 5 bases from V and 5 bases from J; junction bases left unmatched: 8. This CDR3 region has 15 residues. CDR3 DNA: TGTGCCAGCAGTCGGTCCCAGGGGGCCGATCAGCCCCAGCATTTT. Protein sequence: CASSRSQGADQPQHF.

The chain couples TRBV6-6 to TRBJ2-3; TRBD2 matches 10 bases. Germline V gene lookup returns CDR1 MNHNY and CDR2 SVGAGI (reference sequence). Unmatched junction bases numbered 2, after V lost 8 bases and J lost 0 bases. The CDR3 runs to 14 residues. The CDR3 reads CASVLAGSTDTQYF. The CDR3 nucleotides read TGTGCCAGCGTACTAGCGGGGAGCACAGATACGCAGTATTTT.

This sequence joins TRBV5-1 and TRBJ1-2; 8 bases match TRBD1. CDR3 length: 15 residues. Unmatched junction bases numbered 10, after V lost 5 bases and J lost 4 bases. Looked up from germline, CDR1 is SGHRS and CDR2 is YFSETQ. CDR3 bases: TGCGCCAGCAGACCGGACAGGGAACTTCTCTATGGCTACACCTTC. This translates into CASRPDRELLYGYTF.

The gene calls are TRBV7-6 and TRBJ2-3; 9 nucleotides line up with TRBD2. This CDR3 has 16 amino acids. CDR1 is SGHVS, CDR2 FNYEAQ, per germline. With V trimmed by 5 bases and J by 3 bases, 9 bases remained unmatched. CDR3 DNA: TGTGCCAGCAGCGCAGGACTAGCGTTATTAACAGATACGCAGTATTTT. It is translated as CASSAGLALLTDTQYF.

This chain links TRBV6-5 with TRBJ2-1; 8 positions agree with TRBD2. The CDR3 is made up of 15 amino acids. With 6 bases clipped from V and 0 bases from J, the junction kept 4 bases outside the gene matches. Germline V gives CDR1 MNHEY, CDR2 SVGAGI. CDR3 region: CASRPREVSYNEQFF. CDR3 sequence (DNA): TGTGCCAGCAGGCCGCGGGAGGTCTCCTACAATGAGCAGTTCTTC.

Only a few counts were recorded for this clone. V gene TRBV7-9 combines with J gene TRBJ2-3, with TRBD2 identical over 9 bases. The germline V gene encodes CDR1 SEHNR and CDR2 FQNEAQ (reference sequence). V lost 5 bases and J lost 1; bases outside the gene matches: 7. CDR3 length: 16 residues. Written as DNA, the CDR3 is TGTGCCAGCAGCGGGAAAATAGCGGGAGGCACAGATACGCAGTATTTT. It is translated as CASSGKIAGGTDTQYF.